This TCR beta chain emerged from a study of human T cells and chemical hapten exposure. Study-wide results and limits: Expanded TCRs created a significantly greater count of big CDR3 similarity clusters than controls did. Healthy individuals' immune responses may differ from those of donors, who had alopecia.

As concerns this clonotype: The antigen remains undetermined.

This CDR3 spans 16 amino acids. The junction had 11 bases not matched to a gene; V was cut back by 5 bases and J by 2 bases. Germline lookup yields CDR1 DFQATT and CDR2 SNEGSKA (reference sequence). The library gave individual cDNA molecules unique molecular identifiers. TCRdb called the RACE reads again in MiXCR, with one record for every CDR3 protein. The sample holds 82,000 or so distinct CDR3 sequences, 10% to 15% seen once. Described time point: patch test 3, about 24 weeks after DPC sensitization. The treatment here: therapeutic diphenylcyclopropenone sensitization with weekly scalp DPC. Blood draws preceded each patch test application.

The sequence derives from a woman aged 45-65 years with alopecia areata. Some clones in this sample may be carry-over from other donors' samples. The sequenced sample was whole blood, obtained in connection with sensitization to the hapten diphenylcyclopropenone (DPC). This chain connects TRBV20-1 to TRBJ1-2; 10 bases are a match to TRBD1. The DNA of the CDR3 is TGCAGTGCTCGCAAACCGGGACAGGGGCCGAACTATGGCTACACCTTC. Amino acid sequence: CSARKPGQGPNYGYTF.